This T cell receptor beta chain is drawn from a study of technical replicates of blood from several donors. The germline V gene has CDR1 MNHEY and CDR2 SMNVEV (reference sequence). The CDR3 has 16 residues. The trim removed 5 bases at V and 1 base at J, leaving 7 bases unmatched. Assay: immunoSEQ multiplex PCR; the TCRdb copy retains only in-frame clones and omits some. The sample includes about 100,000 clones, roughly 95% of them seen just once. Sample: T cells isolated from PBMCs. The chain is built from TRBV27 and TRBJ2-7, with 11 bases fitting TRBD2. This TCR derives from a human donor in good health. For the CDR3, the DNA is TGTGCCAGCAGTACGATAGCGGGAGGGGTTTCCTACGAGCAGTACTTC. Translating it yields CASSTIAGGVSYEQYF.